This paragraph reports one T cell receptor (beta chain). The antigen is unknown. V shed 3 bases and J shed 5 bases, with 11 bases lying between them. The length of the CDR3 is 14 residues. Germline V gene sequence: CDR1 LNHDA, CDR2 SQIVND (reference sequence). The sample belongs to a study of OX40 agonist ivuxolimab in advanced cancers. Overall study findings and caveats: Antigen targets of the expanded peripheral T cells went undetermined. Among T cells, CD8+ cells averaged more expanded clones than CD4+ cells.

Sequencing was performed with immunoSEQ multiplex PCR; in TCRdb, only in-frame clones are kept and a portion is missing. The sample contains under 70,000 clones, 80% to 90% of which appear only once. The chain uses TRBV19 and TRBJ2-1; the D is unclear. Sequencing used CD4+ or CD8+ T cells sorted from blood, obtained in a trial of the OX40 agonist ivuxolimab. This receptor was taken from an adult with an advanced solid tumor such as melanoma, head and neck, liver or kidney cancer. The DNA of the CDR3 is TGTGCCAGTAGTATTTGGCAGGCGCACAATGAGCAGTTCTTC. Translation gives CASSIWQAHNEQFF.